Following are 21 T cell receptor beta chains from one sample sequenced in a study of blood T cells in healthy people across ages. Sample-barcoded 5' priming and a J-beta primer mix drove a second PCR of roughly 6 to 12 cycles. A single record per CDR3 protein comes from TCRdb applying MiXCR to the 5' RACE reads. The sample holds 850,000 to 1,000,000 distinct CDR3 sequences, 51% seen once. Material: blood. These TCRs come from a woman in her sixties in good health.

The V gene is TRBV28, the J gene TRBJ2-1; D possibly corresponds to TRBD1 (5 bases). V was shortened by 7 bases and J by 4 bases, with 17 bases between the two germline ends. The CDR3 totals 15 residues. CDR1 MDHEN and CDR2 SYDVKM come from the germline V gene. The CDR3 here is CASKPQGNQYNEQFF. CDR3 nucleotide sequence: TGTGCCAGCAAGCCTCAGGGAAACCAGTACAATGAGCAGTTCTTC.

This chain uses TRBV13 with TRBJ2-3; D not resolved. Per germline, CDR1 PRHDT and CDR2 FYEKMQ (reference sequence). Trimming pared 5 bases from V and 4 bases from J, leaving 10 bases between. This CDR3 comprises 13 residues. CDR3 bases: TGTGCCAGCAGCCCTTCCGGGTCAGATACGCAGTATTTT. Translation: CASSPSGSDTQYF.

This chain links TRBV11-2 with TRBJ1-6, with D unresolved. V was shortened by 0 bases and J by 8 bases, with 11 bases between the two germline ends. This CDR3 comprises 15 residues. The germline V gene encodes CDR1 SGHAT and CDR2 FQNNGV. The CDR3 region has the DNA TGTGCCAGCAGCTTAGATCCACTAGATCATTCACCCCTCCACTTT. As protein: CASSLDPLDHSPLHF.

This chain joins TRBV7-2 and TRBJ2-1; no clear D. The germline V gene has CDR1 SGHTA and CDR2 FQGNSA. The CDR3 runs to 15 residues. The germline V and J ends were trimmed by 0 bases and 0 bases, with 6 bases remaining between them. The CDR3: CASSLAQSSYNEQFF. Here the CDR3 DNA reads TGTGCCAGCAGCTTAGCGCAGAGCTCCTACAATGAGCAGTTCTTC.

A few counts support this clonotype. The V call is TRBV4-1, the J call TRBJ2-7; D is possibly TRBD2 (5 bases). The J call could be wrong; TRBJ2-5 is a better fit for the DNA end. This CDR3 contains 13 residues. Germline lookup yields CDR1 MGHRA and CDR2 YSYEKL. CDR3 loop: CASSLTLGETQYF. The CDR3 nucleotides are TGCGCCAGCAGCCTGACACTAGGAGAGACCCAGTACTTC.

The chain employs TRBV6-5 and TRBJ2-7; no definite D call. Per the germline V gene, CDR1 is MNHEY and CDR2 is SVGAGI. The CDR3 consists of 13 residues. V lost 6 bases, J lost 3 bases, and 12 bases lay in between. For the CDR3, the DNA is TGTGCCAGCAGGGAGACAAACCTCTACGAGCAGTACTTC. Its protein is CASRETNLYEQYF.

The chain couples TRBV7-9 to TRBJ2-5, with 9 positions matching TRBD1. Germline trimming cut 5 bases from V and 11 bases from J; bases unmatched to any gene: 9. This CDR3 region has 13 residues. In germline, CDR1 is SEHNR, CDR2 FQNEAQ (reference sequence). Here the CDR3 reads CASSAAGQGKQYF. The CDR3 DNA reads TGTGCCAGCAGCGCGGCGGGACAGGGAAAGCAGTACTTC.

The chain uses TRBV16 and TRBJ1-5; no clear D. Germline CDR1 is KGHSY and CDR2 is FQNENV. The ends were cut back, 2 bases at V and 3 bases at J, with 11 bases in the middle. The CDR3 has 15 residues. The CDR3 is CASSQRANLNQPQHF. CDR3 coding DNA: TGTGCCAGCAGCCAAAGGGCAAACCTCAATCAGCCCCAGCATTTT.

The CDR3 DNA is TGCAGTACTCAGCGGGAGTACAATGAGCAGTTCTTC. Its translation: CSTQREYNEQFF. The V and J genes are TRBV20-1 and TRBJ2-1, with TRBD2 matching 8 bases. Germline lookup yields CDR1 DFQATT and CDR2 SNEGSKA (reference sequence). With V trimmed by 8 bases and J by 4 bases, 4 bases remained unmatched. This CDR3 is 12 amino acids long.

This chain connects TRBV29-1 to TRBJ2-1; D is possibly TRBD2 (6 bases). The CDR3 extends over 15 amino acids. Germline V gene sequence: CDR1 SQVTM, CDR2 ANQGSEA. Trimming took off 1 base at V and 2 bases at J, with 12 bases between the two ends. CDR3 loop: CSVEGGGDPYNEQFF. The CDR3, as DNA: TGCAGCGTTGAAGGGGGCGGGGACCCCTACAATGAGCAGTTCTTC.

The V gene is TRBV20-1, the J gene TRBJ2-2; 7 bases fit TRBD2. This CDR3 is built from 15 residues. V trimming: 6 bases; J trimming: 1 base; junction bases outside the gene matches: 8. The germline V gene encodes CDR1 DFQATT and CDR2 SNEGSKA (reference sequence). The CDR3 region is CSASSASGNTGELFF. The CDR3 nucleotides read TGCAGTGCCTCTTCGGCTAGCGGGAACACCGGGGAGCTGTTTTTT.

V and J are TRBV7-9 and TRBJ2-4; TRBD2 aligns across 13 bases. Unmatched junction bases numbered 10, after V lost 4 bases and J lost 13 bases. This CDR3 spans 15 amino acids. The germline V gene encodes CDR1 SEHNR and CDR2 FQNEAQ (reference sequence). CDR3 DNA sequence: TGTGCCAGCAGCTCGAGGACTAGCGGGAGTGAAGAGCAGTACTTC. It encodes CASSSRTSGSEEQYF.

This clonotype showed up just a few times. CDR3 in amino acids: CASSLDRLSNYGYTF. Written as DNA, the CDR3 is TGTGCCAGCTCCTTGGACAGACTCTCTAACTATGGCTACACCTTC. The rearrangement joins TRBV2 to TRBJ1-2; D possibly corresponds to TRBD1 (6 bases). Per the germline V gene, CDR1 is SNHLY and CDR2 is FYNNEI. There are 15 residues in the CDR3. The V end was cut by 8 bases, the J end by 0 bases, with 16 bases between.

The chain uses TRBV5-5 and TRBJ1-2, with TRBD1 matching over 8 bases. J gave up 4 bases and V 3 bases, and 14 bases lay outside the gene matches. This CDR3 is built from 17 residues. CDR1 and CDR2 from the germline V gene are SGHKS and YYEKEE (reference sequence). DNA for the CDR3: TGTGCCAGCAGCTCGCACGGGGACAGGAGCTCCGTCTATGGCTACACCTTC. This gives the protein CASSSHGDRSSVYGYTF.

The chain uses TRBV7-9 and TRBJ2-7; D unresolved. V was pared by 5 bases and J by 4 bases, with 15 bases between. This CDR3 is built from 14 residues. Germline V gene lookup returns CDR1 SEHNR and CDR2 FQNEAQ (reference sequence). For the CDR3, the DNA is TGTGCCAGCAGCCACCAGTTGACCCAATACGAGCAGTACTTC. Translation: CASSHQLTQYEQYF.

The chain has TRBV29-1 and TRBJ2-1, with D perhaps TRBD2 (6 bases). The CDR3 has 12 residues. V was cut by 6 bases and J by 15 bases, with 21 bases left in between. CDR1 and CDR2 from the germline V gene are SQVTM and ANQGSEA. The DNA for the CDR3 is TGCAGCGTCGAACACCTGGGGACTTCACGGTTCTTC. Amino acids: CSVEHLGTSRFF.

This chain links TRBV3-1 with TRBJ2-7, with D unclear. The germline V gene has CDR1 LGHDT and CDR2 YNNKEL (reference sequence). The CDR3 totals 14 residues. Trimming removed 2 bases from V and 2 bases from J, with 10 bases in between. CDR3 residues: CASSQFRGPYEQYF. The CDR3 DNA follows: TGTGCCAGCAGCCAATTCCGTGGACCCTACGAGCAGTACTTC.

This chain links TRBV9 with TRBJ2-4, with 9 bases identical to TRBD1. The CDR3 loop spans 17 amino acids. Germline CDR1 reads SGDLS; CDR2 reads YYNGEE. Trimming removed 3 bases from V and 7 bases from J; junction bases left unmatched: 14. CDR3 nucleotides: TGTGCCAGCAGCGCCCGGGACAGGGCAGGTTCGGGGAACATTCAGTACTTC. Its protein is CASSARDRAGSGNIQYF. Full variable domain (missing parts from reference TRBV9 and TRBJ2-4): DSGVTQTPKHLITATGQRVTLRCSPRSGDLSVYWYQQSLDQGLQFLIQYYNGEERAKGNILERFSAQQFPDLHSELNLSSLELGDSALYFCASSARDRAGSGNIQYFGAGTRLSVL.

This clonotype was seen a handful of times. This chain links TRBV11-2 with TRBJ2-4; D is ambiguous. The last part of the DNA fits TRBJ2-7 better; the J call may be wrong. This CDR3 region has 14 residues. From germline, CDR1 is SGHAT and CDR2 FQNNGV. The CDR3, as DNA: TGTGCCAGCAGCTTAGTGCAAGGGTGGAACGAGCAGTACTTC. Translating it yields CASSLVQGWNEQYF.

The chain combines TRBV7-9 with TRBJ2-1; D may match TRBD1 or TRBD2 (5 bases each). CDR1 and CDR2 (germline): SEHNR, FQNEAQ (reference sequence). This CDR3 is built from 15 residues. Trimming removed 5 bases at V and 0 bases at J, with 11 bases between. In DNA form, the CDR3 reads TGTGCCAGCAGCCGGGACCTAACCTCCTACAATGAGCAGTTCTTC. This gives the protein CASSRDLTSYNEQFF.

The gene calls are TRBV20-1 and TRBJ2-5, with 7 positions matching TRBD2. Matching the DNA end better, TRBJ2-7 makes the J call doubtful. Germline V gives CDR1 DFQATT, CDR2 SNEGSKA (reference sequence). The CDR3 loop spans 19 amino acids. The CDR3 here is CSATGVSGAGSLFSYEQYF. CDR3 nucleotide sequence: TGCAGCGCGACGGGGGTAAGCGGGGCCGGATCCCTTTTCTCCTACGAGCAGTACTTC.